A single sample gave rise to the 15 T cell receptor beta chains below, sequenced in a study of T cell responses to AZD1222 COVID-19 vaccine. Profiling relied on immunoSEQ multiplex PCR, and the TCRdb table lists in-frame clones only, not all of them. Here the sample spans 120,000 or so clones, approximately 88% being singletons. Here the sequenced sample was peripheral blood, taken on day 0 of AZD1222 vaccination. The receptors here all came from an adult in good health.

V usage is TRBV12-3 or TRBV12-4 and J usage is TRBJ2-3; 10 bases align to TRBD1. There are 12 residues in the CDR3. With V trimmed by 8 bases and J by 6 bases, 2 bases remained unmatched. The chain's CDR3 is CASGTGADTQYF. The CDR3 nucleotides read TGTGCCAGCGGGACAGGGGCCGATACGCAGTATTTT.

This sequence joins TRBV27 and TRBJ1-5; 9 nucleotides agree with TRBD1. Germline assignment: CDR1 MNHEY and CDR2 SMNVEV (reference sequence). The CDR3 has 14 residues. V was clipped by 6 bases and J by 7 bases; unmatched bases: 7. The CDR3 bases are TGTGCCAGCAGCAACCGGGACAGGGACCAGCCCCAGCATTTT. This encodes CASSNRDRDQPQHF.

The chain couples TRBV6-5 to TRBJ1-5; D is undetermined. Per the germline V gene, CDR1 is MNHEY and CDR2 is SVGAGI. V was pared by 6 bases and J by 7 bases, with 13 bases between. The CDR3 runs 13 residues. CDR3 sequence reads: CASRPDLAQPQHF. In nucleotides, the CDR3 is TGTGCCAGCAGGCCGGACCTGGCACAGCCCCAGCATTTT.

V usage is TRBV9 and J usage is TRBJ2-3, with unresolved D. V was clipped by 1 base and J by 0 bases, with 6 bases between them. This CDR3 has 14 amino acids. Germline CDR1 reads SGDLS; CDR2 reads YYNGEE. CDR3 sequence reads: CASSVTRSTDTQYF. CDR3 in DNA: TGTGCCAGCAGCGTAACGCGGAGCACAGATACGCAGTATTTT. The complete variable domain, with remaining parts taken from reference TRBV9 and TRBJ2-3, reads DSGVTQTPKHLITATGQRVTLRCSPRSGDLSVYWYQQSLDQGLQFLIQYYNGEERAKGNILERFSAQQFPDLHSELNLSSLELGDSALYFCASSVTRSTDTQYFGPGTRLTVL.

This chain connects TRBV7-9 to TRBJ2-1; the D call may be TRBD1 or TRBD2 (5 bases each). Germline-derived CDR1 and CDR2 are SEHNR and FQNEAQ (reference sequence). Between the trimmed V and J ends, which lost 3 bases and 4 bases, there was a span of 13 bases. The CDR3 contains 15 residues. Written as DNA, the CDR3 is TGTGCCAGCAGCTTCCTCTTGGGGGAGTACAATGAGCAGTTCTTC. Amino acids: CASSFLLGEYNEQFF.

The chain combines TRBV2 with TRBJ1-1; 7 nucleotides match TRBD1. The CDR3 is 15 residues long. Germline V lookup: CDR1 SNHLY, CDR2 FYNNEI. The V segment lost 6 bases and the J segment 1 base; nucleotides outside the gene matches: 8. The CDR3, as DNA: TGTGCCAGCAGCAGCCAGACAGGGACGAACACTGAAGCTTTCTTT. Translating gives CASSSQTGTNTEAFF.

The V gene is TRBV19, the J gene TRBJ1-2; a possible D gene is TRBD1 (6 bases). Germline CDR1 is LNHDA and CDR2 is SQIVND (reference sequence). V was clipped by 5 bases and J by 0 bases, with 10 bases between them. The CDR3 is made up of 14 amino acids. The CDR3, as DNA: TGTGCCAGTAGTTGGGGGGCGGCTAACTATGGCTACACCTTC. Protein: CASSWGAANYGYTF.

This clone turned up a few times. The chain employs TRBV27 and TRBJ1-2; D gene unclear. The CDR3 runs to 13 residues. Trimming left V 6 bases short and J 7 bases short, with 15 bases between. Germline CDR1 MNHEY, CDR2 SMNVEV (reference sequence). The CDR3 DNA sequence: TGTGCCAGCAGAGCGGGCCCTGCGGGTGGCTACACCTTC. Translation: CASRAGPAGGYTF.

This clone has only one observation. The rearrangement uses TRBV27 and TRBJ1-6; 9 positions match TRBD1. The CDR3 totals 16 residues. Germline V gene sequence: CDR1 MNHEY, CDR2 SMNVEV (reference sequence). V trimming: 5 bases; J trimming: 7 bases; junction bases outside the gene matches: 9. Here the CDR3 reads CASSPLDGTGNSPLHF. The CDR3 coding sequence is TGTGCCAGCAGTCCCCTAGACGGGACAGGGAATTCACCCCTCCACTTT.

The rearrangement uses TRBV6-1 and TRBJ2-7; 10 bases align to TRBD1. V shed 3 bases and J 0 bases; nucleotides not matched to a gene: 5. CDR1 and CDR2 (germline): MNHNS, SASEGT. The CDR3 extends over 16 amino acids. CDR3 nucleotides: TGTGCCAGCAGTGATTCGACAGGGGGCTTCTCCTACGAGCAGTACTTC. It specifies CASSDSTGGFSYEQYF.

As concerns this clone: Distinct nucleotide sequences in the sample also encode this CDR3. The chain is built from TRBV7-3 and TRBJ1-1; tentative D call: TRBD1 (5 bases). The CDR3 sequence is 13 residues long. Germline CDR1 SGHTA, CDR2 FQGTGA. V was cut by 4 bases and J by 5 bases, with 11 bases left in between. CDR3 loop: CASSSQGGTEAFF. The CDR3 DNA sequence: TGTGCCAGCAGCTCCCAGGGAGGTACTGAAGCTTTCTTT.

The V call is TRBV5-1, the J call TRBJ2-1; D is perhaps TRBD1 (7 bases). V shed 1 base and J shed 6 bases, with 11 bases lying between them. CDR1 is SGHRS and CDR2 is YFSETQ in the germline V gene. The CDR3 spans 14 residues. CDR3 loop: CASSLSGGSNEQFF. Here the CDR3 DNA reads TGCGCCAGCAGCTTGTCAGGGGGGTCCAATGAGCAGTTCTTC.

The chain joins TRBV3-1 (or the pseudogene TRBV3-2) to TRBJ2-5; 10 nucleotides align to TRBD1. Germline V gene data show CDR1 as LGHDT and CDR2 as YNNKEL (reference sequence). V was pared by 4 bases and J by 4 bases, with 9 bases of the junction left unmatched. The CDR3 extends over 16 amino acids. The CDR3 bases are TGTGCCAGCAGCCCGGGACAGGGGAATACGGGAGAGACCCAGTACTTC. Residues: CASSPGQGNTGETQYF.

J is TRBJ2-2 and V is TRBV5-8; 12 bases are shared with TRBD2. The CDR3 totals 18 residues. CDR1 is SGHTS, CDR2 YDEGEE, per germline. The V and J ends lost 2 bases and 5 bases, in that order; junction bases with no gene match: 10. The CDR3 sequence is CASSLSRLAGVSTGELFF. The CDR3 DNA reads as TGTGCCAGCAGCTTAAGTCGACTAGCGGGGGTGTCTACCGGGGAGCTGTTTTTT.

The chain carries TRBV6-6 and TRBJ1-3; 7 nucleotides line up with TRBD1. Germline V lookup: CDR1 MNHNY, CDR2 SVGAGI (reference sequence). With 5 bases clipped from V and 0 bases from J, the junction kept 4 bases outside the gene matches. This CDR3 comprises 15 residues. The CDR3 coding sequence is TGTGCCAGCAGTGGACAGGTATCCTCTGGAAACACCATATATTTT. Translation: CASSGQVSSGNTIYF.